This TCR beta chain was captured by sequencing in a study of control samples from healthy donors and cancer patients. The repertoire was sequenced with immunoSEQ multiplex PCR; TCRdb's copy has only in-frame clones and lacks some. The data contain roughly 99,000 clones, approximately 82% of them singletons. Germline values: CDR1 LNHDA, CDR2 SQIVND (reference sequence). The V gene lost 1 base and the J gene lost 6 bases, with 4 bases spanning the gap. The CDR3 spans 11 residues. This TCR came from a man between 60 and 70 years old in good health. This chain uses TRBV19 with TRBJ2-7; D unresolved. Sequenced input: blood. CDR3 residues: CASSIASEQYF. As DNA, the CDR3 is TGTGCCAGTAGTATAGCTAGCGAGCAGTACTTC. Complete variable domain (other parts from reference TRBV19 and TRBJ2-7): DGGITQSPKYLFRKEGQNVTLSCEQNLNHDAMYWYRQDPGQGLRLIYYSQIVNDFQKGDIAEGYSVSREKKESFPLTVTSAQKNPTAFYLCASSIASEQYFGPGTRLTVT.